This TCR beta chain was retrieved from a study of blood T cell repertoires in COVID-19. Study-wide background: Sources were T cells, B-cell-depleted T cells, or PBMCs; the material itself was cDNA or gDNA.

In the original workflow: Reference gene primer amplification yielded estimated nucleated cell counts. The protocol was immunoSEQ multiplex PCR, while the TCRdb copy is restricted to in-frame clones and leaves out a portion. V and J calls and clone size are copied from that table; D and trimming were computed from the DNA. The sample comprises hundreds of thousands of clones, around 90% of which are singletons, and roughly a tenth rests with the top ten. Recruited during active infection, patients (from Seattle) were subsequently followed longitudinally. Losses at the gene ends were 7 bases for V and 7 bases for J; bases not matched to a gene: 10. The CDR3 is made up of 15 amino acids. CDR1 SGHTA and CDR2 FQGNSA come from the germline V gene.

This receptor was obtained from a woman in her sixties or seventies with COVID-19, enrolled during active disease. The sample taken for sequencing was peripheral blood. The chain links TRBV7-2 to TRBJ2-1, with 10 bases aligning to TRBD1. The CDR3 DNA is TGTGCCAGCACCTCAGGGACAGGGGTTTGGAATGAGCAGTTCTTC. It codes for CASTSGTGVWNEQFF.